The rows below give T cell receptor beta chains drawn from one sample of a study of shared clonotypes between healthy human individuals. Generated by immunoSEQ multiplex PCR, the TCRdb table keeps only in-frame clones and is missing some. In the table there are around 1.9 million clones, more than 85% of which are singletons. Source material: naive CD8+ T cells from PBMCs. Receptors were obtained from a man between 18 and 35 years old in good health. Some clones in this sample may be carry-over from other donors' samples. CDR3s include the opening cysteine and the closing phenylalanine or tryptophan. D genes are given only for firm matches. The size field is filled for only some rows; it gives once, few, many or a size class.

TRBV9	NA	NA	TRBJ2-5	CASSLQGRETQYF	TGTGCCAGCAGCCTACAGGGCCGAGAGACCCAGTACTTC
TRBV27	NA	few	TRBJ1-1	CASSLLGGMNTEAFF	TGTGCCAGCAGTTTACTGGGGGGCATGAACACTGAAGCTTTCTTT
TRBV2	TRBD2	NA	TRBJ2-2	CASSGPGGRPNTGELFF	TGTGCCAGCAGTGGTCCGGGAGGGCGGCCGAACACCGGGGAGCTGTTTTTT
TRBV9	NA	NA	TRBJ2-2	CATLGRNAPGELFF	TGTGCCACCCTGGGGAGAAACGCGCCCGGGGAGCTGTTTTTT
TRBV5-6	NA	NA	TRBJ2-7	CASSLGVLNEQYF	TGTGCCAGCAGCTTGGGGGTACTGAACGAGCAGTACTTC
TRBV25-1	NA	NA	TRBJ2-1	CASRTDSSYNEQFF	TGTGCCAGCAGGACAGACAGCTCCTACAATGAGCAGTTCTTC
TRBV2	TRBD1	NA	TRBJ2-2	CASLGQGSFITGELFF	TGTGCCAGCCTCGGACAGGGGAGTTTTATCACCGGGGAGCTGTTTTTT
TRBV18	NA	NA	TRBJ2-3	CASSRDEDTQYF	TGTGCCAGCTCACGCGACGAAGATACGCAGTATTTT
TRBV19	TRBD1	NA	TRBJ1-5	CASSIFSGQYSNQPQHF	TGTGCCAGTAGTATTTTTTCGGGACAGTATAGCAATCAGCCCCAGCATTTT
TRBV27	NA	NA	TRBJ2-5	CASSFGTLRETQYF	TGTGCCAGCAGTTTCGGCACCCTGAGAGAGACCCAGTACTTC
TRBV5-6	NA	NA	TRBJ2-7	CASSPDSPSYEQYF	TGTGCCAGCAGCCCGGACAGCCCGTCCTACGAGCAGTACTTC
TRBV4-3	NA	NA	TRBJ1-2	CASSQDRGVNYGYTF	TGCGCCAGCAGCCAAGATCGGGGGGTAAACTATGGCTACACCTTC
TRBV15	TRBD1	NA	TRBJ2-1	CATSHGTGSFNEQFF	TGTGCCACCAGCCACGGGACAGGGTCTTTCAATGAGCAGTTCTTC
TRBV19	NA	NA	TRBJ2-7	CASTPALGGGEQYF	TGTGCCAGTACTCCGGCCTTGGGGGGAGGCGAGCAGTACTTC
TRBV13	NA	NA	TRBJ2-3	CASSPPVVSTDTQYF	TGTGCCAGCAGTCCTCCAGTGGTTAGCACAGATACGCAGTATTTT
TRBV5-5	NA	NA	TRBJ2-7	CASSLKYEQYF	TGTGCCAGCAGCTTGAAGTACGAGCAGTACTTC
TRBV29-1	NA	NA	TRBJ2-1	CSVQRDLRWDHNEQFF	TGCAGCGTTCAACGGGACCTCCGGTGGGATCACAATGAGCAGTTCTTC
TRBV6-1	NA	NA	TRBJ2-7	CASKGRARYEQYF	TGTGCCAGCAAAGGTAGGGCCAGATACGAGCAGTACTTC
TRBV6-1	NA	NA	TRBJ2-7	CASRRPTSYEQYF	TGTGCCAGCAGAAGGCCGACGTCGTACGAGCAGTACTTC
TRBV7-9	TRBD2	NA	TRBJ2-7	CASSLPGGDPYEQYF	TGTGCCAGCAGCCTCCCGGGGGGGGACCCCTACGAGCAGTACTTC
TRBV15	NA	few	TRBJ1-5	CATSRPFHDRGNQPQHF	TGTGCCACCAGCAGACCTTTCCACGACAGAGGAAATCAGCCCCAGCATTTT
TRBV28	NA	NA	TRBJ1-5	CASSLREGNQPQHF	TGTGCCAGCAGCCTCCGGGAGGGCAATCAGCCCCAGCATTTT
TRBV18	TRBD1	NA	TRBJ2-5	CASSGTEETQYF	TGTGCCAGCTCAGGGACAGAGGAGACCCAGTACTTC
TRBV9	NA	NA	TRBJ1-2	CASSPQGGGYTF	TGTGCCAGCAGCCCGCAGGGTGGTGGCTACACCTTC
TRBV2	NA	NA	TRBJ2-7	CASLPQGRFYEQYF	TGTGCCAGCCTTCCACAGGGGAGGTTTTACGAGCAGTACTTC
TRBV28	NA	NA	TRBJ1-4	CASSFRAEFEEKLFF	TGTGCCAGCAGTTTTCGCGCAGAGTTCGAGGAAAAACTGTTTTTT
TRBV7-8	NA	NA	TRBJ2-1	CASRLLGSLEQFF	TGTGCCAGCAGGTTGCTAGGGTCCCTTGAGCAGTTCTTC
TRBV7-9	NA	NA	TRBJ2-3	CASSLSGKSTDTQYF	TGTGCCAGCAGCTTGTCAGGGAAATCCACAGATACGCAGTATTTT
TRBV4-2	NA	NA	TRBJ1-5	CASSQDWPTNQPQHF	TGTGCCAGCAGCCAAGATTGGCCAACTAATCAGCCCCAGCATTTT
TRBV7-9	NA	few	TRBJ1-5	CASSPAGPSNQPQHF	TGTGCCAGCAGTCCAGCTGGACCTAGCAATCAGCCCCAGCATTTT
TRBV19	TRBD2	NA	TRBJ2-5	CASSLPGLAGQETQYF	TGTGCCAGTAGTCTTCCGGGACTAGCGGGCCAAGAGACCCAGTACTTC
TRBV7-3	NA	NA	TRBJ2-1	CASSPETRNNEQFF	TGTGCCAGCAGCCCGGAGACCCGGAACAATGAGCAGTTCTTC
TRBV10-3	NA	NA	TRBJ2-7	CAISESRMSGYEQYF	TGTGCCATCAGTGAGTCCAGGATGTCGGGCTACGAGCAGTACTTC
TRBV4-2	TRBD1	NA	TRBJ1-1	CASSQGQGNTEAFF	TGTGCCAGCAGCCAAGGACAGGGTAACACTGAAGCTTTCTTT
TRBV28	TRBD1	NA	TRBJ2-3	CASSYRDREADTQYF	TGTGCCAGCAGTTACCGGGACAGGGAGGCGGATACGCAGTATTTT
TRBV10-3	TRBD2	NA	TRBJ2-7	CAISEQREGPYEQYF	TGTGCCATCAGTGAGCAGCGGGAGGGACCCTACGAGCAGTACTTC
TRBV27	NA	NA	TRBJ2-7	CASSTHQQTYEQYF	TGTGCCAGCAGCACCCACCAGCAGACCTACGAGCAGTACTTC
TRBV28	NA	NA	TRBJ1-2	CASRGMRENYGYTF	TGTGCCAGCAGGGGGATGCGGGAAAACTATGGCTACACCTTC
TRBV7-9	TRBD1	once	TRBJ2-2	CASSPRTGLTGELFF	TGTGCCAGCAGCCCCCGGACAGGATTAACCGGGGAGCTGTTTTTT
TRBV5-4	TRBD1	NA	TRBJ1-3	CASSQDREGFLRNTIYF	TGTGCCAGCAGCCAAGACAGGGAAGGTTTTCTCCGAAACACCATATATTTT
TRBV11-2	NA	NA	TRBJ1-1	CASSLDLRAEGAFF	TGTGCCAGCAGCTTAGATCTTAGGGCCGAGGGAGCTTTCTTT
TRBV7-9	TRBD1	NA	TRBJ2-7	CASRNTGQTYEQYF	TGTGCCAGCAGAAACACGGGACAGACCTACGAGCAGTACTTC
TRBV9	NA	NA	TRBJ2-3	CASSVGADTQYF	TGTGCCAGCAGCGTAGGTGCGGATACGCAGTATTTT
TRBV7-9	NA	NA	TRBJ2-5	CASSSRRGQQETQYF	TGTGCCAGCAGCTCTAGGAGAGGACAGCAAGAGACCCAGTACTTC
TRBV27	TRBD2	NA	TRBJ2-1	CASSLSAGTSRNEQFF	TGTGCCAGCAGTTTATCGGCCGGGACTAGCCGAAATGAGCAGTTCTTC
TRBV5-1	NA	NA	TRBJ2-1	CASNPGTSGLQHYNEQFF	TGCGCCAGCAATCCAGGAACCAGCGGACTACAACATTACAATGAGCAGTTCTTC
TRBV6-6	NA	NA	TRBJ2-4	CATKPRGGNIQYF	TGTGCCACCAAGCCTAGGGGGGGAAACATTCAGTACTTC
TRBV29-1	TRBD1	NA	TRBJ1-2	CSVETGGLEDGYTF	TGCAGCGTGGAAACAGGGGGCCTTGAGGATGGCTACACCTTC
TRBV4-1	TRBD2	NA	TRBJ2-1	CASSQDFRFTSGIYNEQFF	TGCGCCAGCAGCCAAGATTTCAGATTCACTAGCGGCATTTACAATGAGCAGTTCTTC
TRBV7-9	TRBD2	once	TRBJ2-3	CASSLGVLAGGPIDTQYF	TGTGCCAGCAGCTTGGGGGTCCTCGCGGGAGGGCCCATCGATACGCAGTATTTT
TRBV4-2	NA	NA	TRBJ2-7	CASSPEILGKHYEQYF	TGTGCCAGCAGCCCGGAAATCCTCGGGAAACACTACGAGCAGTACTTC
TRBV15	NA	NA	TRBJ2-3	CATSGGDKGNTDTQYF	TGTGCCACCAGCGGGGGGGACAAGGGAAACACAGATACGCAGTATTTT
TRBV7-8	TRBD2	NA	TRBJ2-7	CASSLPNSGRASYEQYF	TGTGCCAGCAGCCTACCCAATAGCGGGAGGGCCTCCTACGAGCAGTACTTC
TRBV5-1	NA	NA	TRBJ2-7	CASSLGSATSSYEQYF	TGCGCCAGCAGTCTTGGATCCGCGACTAGCTCCTACGAGCAGTACTTC
TRBV4-3	NA	NA	TRBJ2-1	CASSHPLGNEQFF	TGCGCCAGCAGCCACCCCCTAGGGAATGAGCAGTTCTTC
TRBV15	NA	NA	TRBJ1-1	CATGITSNTEAFF	TGTGCCACCGGAATAACCTCGAACACTGAAGCTTTCTTT
TRBV11-2	NA	NA	TRBJ2-2	CASSSRVGTGELFF	TGTGCCAGCAGCTCCCGGGTTGGTACCGGGGAGCTGTTTTTT
TRBV27	NA	NA	TRBJ2-7	CASSFFAGSPYEQYF	TGTGCCAGCAGTTTTTTTGCGGGTTCCCCCTACGAGCAGTACTTC
TRBV4-2	NA	NA	TRBJ1-4	CASSLGPVATNEKLFF	TGTGCCAGCAGCCTCGGACCGGTTGCAACTAATGAAAAACTGTTTTTT